This T cell receptor beta chain was recorded in a study of shared clonotypes between healthy human individuals. As for the study in general: Aged 18 to 49, the donors were two women and three men.

Replicate PCRs for sorted subsets used 200 ng DNA; this equaled about 30,000 T cell genomes. The table came from immunoSEQ multiplex PCR; TCRdb's copy has only in-frame clones and leaves some out. The sample gives some 2,000,000 clones, approximately 95% of which show up once; around 0.13% is in the top ten. Note on this clone: Its specificity is not known.

Study-wide results and caveats: Investigators expected sequencing depth to affect clonotype sharing among donors.

V was pared by 7 bases and J by 5 bases, with 8 bases between. The germline V gene encodes CDR1 MNHNY and CDR2 SVGAGI (reference sequence). The CDR3 is made up of 12 amino acids. The sequence was obtained from a man between 18 and 29 years old in good health. The rearrangement uses TRBV6-6 and TRBJ1-4; D unresolved. The sample was naive CD4+ T cells sorted from blood. Regarding subset: CD45RA+ positively selected. CDR3 DNA: TGTGCCAGCACCGGATCCAATGAAAAACTGTTTTTT. Encoded protein: CASTGSNEKLFF.